Sequencing of this T cell receptor beta chain was carried out in a study of response to subunit inactivated influenza vaccine. Study findings and constraints: Authors suggested each seasonal influenza vaccination recruits few new T cells.

TCRdb used MiXCR to reprocess the RT-PCR reads, holding one entry per CDR3 protein. The data contain under 200,000 distinct CDR3 sequences, roughly 10% of them singletons. V was cut by 2 bases and J by 2 bases, with 17 bases left in between. CDR1 and CDR2 (germline): MNHEY, SVGAGI. The CDR3 runs to 17 residues. With respect to this clonotype: What it binds is not known.

The sequence was collected from a man aged 45 to 70 who received an inactivated influenza vaccine. The rearrangement joins TRBV6-5 to TRBJ2-3, with D perhaps matching TRBD2 (5 bases). The material was CD8+ T cells sorted from PBMCs, obtained 23 to 25 months after vaccination. CDR3 coding DNA: TGTGCCAGCAGTTACCCTGCCGAGGGTCTGAACACAGATACGCAGTATTTT. Translated: CASSYPAEGLNTDTQYF.